Listed here is a single TCR beta chain. Its antigen is as yet unknown. The sample is drawn from a study of human T cells and chemical hapten exposure. Broader study findings: Given that the donors had alopecia, their immune response may differ from that seen in healthy people.

In germline, CDR1 is SNHLY, CDR2 FYNNEI. CDR3 size: 13 residues. V was shortened by 7 bases and J by 1 base, with 10 bases between the two germline ends. Time point: pre-sensitization, week 0. The treatment is: therapeutic diphenylcyclopropenone sensitization with weekly scalp DPC. Unique molecular identifiers were attached to individual cDNA molecules within the library. Via MiXCR, TCRdb re-called the RACE reads, giving one row per CDR3 protein. Of 120,000 or so distinct CDR3 sequences detected, roughly 13% appear once; the ten largest clones hold approximately 2.8%. The material was whole blood, obtained in connection with sensitization to the hapten diphenylcyclopropenone (DPC). This receptor was obtained from a woman between 18 and 30 years old with alopecia areata. Some clones in this sample may be carry-over from other donors' samples. The chain uses TRBV2 and TRBJ1-1; the D is unclear. The CDR3 sequence: CASKLSENTEAFF. The CDR3 DNA follows: TGTGCCAGCAAGCTATCCGAGAACACTGAAGCTTTCTTT.